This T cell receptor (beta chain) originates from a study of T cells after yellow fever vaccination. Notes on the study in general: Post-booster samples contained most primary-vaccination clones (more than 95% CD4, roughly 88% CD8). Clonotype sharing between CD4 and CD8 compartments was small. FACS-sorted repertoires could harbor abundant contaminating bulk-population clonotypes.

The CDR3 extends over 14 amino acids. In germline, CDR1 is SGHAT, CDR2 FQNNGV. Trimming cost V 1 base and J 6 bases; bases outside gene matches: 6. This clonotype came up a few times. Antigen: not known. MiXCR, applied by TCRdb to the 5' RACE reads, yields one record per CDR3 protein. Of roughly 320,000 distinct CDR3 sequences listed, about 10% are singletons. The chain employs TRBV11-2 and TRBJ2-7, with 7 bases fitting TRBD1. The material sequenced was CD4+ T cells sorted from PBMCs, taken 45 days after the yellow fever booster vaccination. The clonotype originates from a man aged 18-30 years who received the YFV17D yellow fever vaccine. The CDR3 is CASSLGIGGFEQYV. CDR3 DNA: TGTGCCAGCAGCTTAGGCATAGGGGGCTTCGAGCAGTACGTC.